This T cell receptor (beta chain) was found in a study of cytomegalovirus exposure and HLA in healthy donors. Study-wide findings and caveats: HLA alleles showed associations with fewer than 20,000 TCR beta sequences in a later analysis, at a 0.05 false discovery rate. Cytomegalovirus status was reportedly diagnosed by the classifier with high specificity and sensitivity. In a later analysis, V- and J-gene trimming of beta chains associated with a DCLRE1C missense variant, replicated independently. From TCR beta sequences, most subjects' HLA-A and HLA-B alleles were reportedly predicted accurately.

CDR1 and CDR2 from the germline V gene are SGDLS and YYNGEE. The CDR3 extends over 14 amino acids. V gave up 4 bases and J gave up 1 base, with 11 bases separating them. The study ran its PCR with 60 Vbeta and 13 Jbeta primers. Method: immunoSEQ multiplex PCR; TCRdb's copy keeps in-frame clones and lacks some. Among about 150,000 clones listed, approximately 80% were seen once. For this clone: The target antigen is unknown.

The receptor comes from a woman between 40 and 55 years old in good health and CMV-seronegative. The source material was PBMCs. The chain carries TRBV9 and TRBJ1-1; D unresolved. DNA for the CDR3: TGTGCCAGCAGCCCTACCACCTGGAACACTGAAGCTTTCTTT. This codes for CASSPTTWNTEAFF.